A single sample gave rise to the 3 T cell receptor beta chains below, sequenced in a study of cytomegalovirus exposure and HLA in healthy donors. PCR amplification relied on 60 Vbeta primers (plus 13 Jbeta primers). Assay used: immunoSEQ multiplex PCR; TCRdb lists only in-frame clones, some missing. The sample comprises over 70,000 clones, about 80% of which are singletons, and 20% to 25% rests with the top ten. Material for sequencing was PBMCs. The receptors derive from a woman aged 50 to 60 in good health and CMV-seropositive.

This clone was counted between two and nine times. This sequence joins TRBV9 and TRBJ1-2, with D possibly being TRBD1 (5 bases). Per the germline V gene, CDR1 is SGDLS and CDR2 is YYNGEE. V lost 0 bases and J 7 bases, leaving 16 bases between the germline ends. CDR3 size: 15 residues. The CDR3 is CASSVGERGSRGYTF. Here the CDR3 DNA reads TGTGCCAGCAGCGTAGGGGAAAGGGGTAGTCGTGGCTACACCTTC.

This chain links TRBV5-6 with TRBJ2-1, with D possibly TRBD1 on 6 matching bases. V gave up 1 base and J gave up 7 bases, with 9 bases separating them. CDR1 is SGHDT, CDR2 YYEEEE, per germline. The CDR3 has 13 residues. CDR3 nucleotide sequence: TGTGCCAGCAGCTTGCAGCAGGGGAATGAGCAGTTCTTC. Protein product: CASSLQQGNEQFF.

The chain has TRBV18 and TRBJ1-1; D remains unclear. Trimming took off 5 bases at V and 2 bases at J, with 9 bases between the two ends. The CDR3 covers 13 residues. The V gene's germline CDR1 is KGHSH and CDR2 LQKENI. The CDR3 nucleotides read TGTGCCAGCTCAGGACGGACTAACACTGAAGCTTTCTTT. Encoded protein: CASSGRTNTEAFF.